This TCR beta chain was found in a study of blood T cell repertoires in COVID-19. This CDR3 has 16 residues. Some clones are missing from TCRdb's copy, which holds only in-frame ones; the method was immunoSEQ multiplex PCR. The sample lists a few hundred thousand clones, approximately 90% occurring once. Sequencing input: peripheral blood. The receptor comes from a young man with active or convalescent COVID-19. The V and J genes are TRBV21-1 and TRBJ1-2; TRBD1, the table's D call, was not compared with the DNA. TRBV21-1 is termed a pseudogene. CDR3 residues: CASSKASATDQNGYTF. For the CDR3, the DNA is TGTGCCAGCAGCAAAGCGTCCGCGACAGACCAAAATGGCTACACCTTC.